The rows below give T cell receptor beta chains drawn from one sample of a study of cytomegalovirus exposure and HLA in healthy donors. Libraries were prepared by immunoSEQ multiplex PCR; TCRdb keeps only in-frame clonotypes and omits some of them. Of 80,000 to 95,000 clones listed, less than 65% were seen once; the top ten hold around 6.5%. What was sequenced was PBMCs. The receptors shown here come from a woman aged 25 to 39 in good health and CMV-seronegative. Each CDR3 is given with its conserved first and last residue.

>TRBV6-5
CASSYSPGAKQYF
>TRBV15
CATSSLTGSYTF
>TRBV11-2
CASSFTGDTEAFF
>TRBV21-1
CASSKDWTSVYNEQFF
>TRBV9
CASSATSGGAQGFTQYF
>TRBV5-6
CASSPTGSGSLYEQYF
>TRBV19
CASSMGDKDRNNQPQHF
>TRBV28
CASSSAGTGGRELFF
>TRBV9
CASSSRGAGGETQYF
>TRBV7-2
CASSLHDYWPKQYF
>TRBV5-1
CASSLGGGAYNSPLHF
>TRBV2
CASSGSLVNYGYTF
>TRBV6-5
CASADRVANQPQHF
>TRBV2
CASRDRTGAYEQYF
>TRBV9
CASSKRGGEADTQYF
>TRBV2
CASSAAGGGGYTF
>TRBV11-2
CASSLDLGSEEQYF
>TRBV5-1
CASSQPDRGNSPLHF
>TRBV7-9
CASSRWGGETQYF
>TRBV7-9
CASSPRSEKLFF
>TRBV5-4
CASSTNPGQSNSPLHF
>TRBV11-1
CASSLRSSYEQYF
>TRBV18
CASSPQAGDLNYGYTF
>TRBV2
CASRETSVTGELFF
>TRBV5-1
CASSLTAQGRDEAFF
>TRBV5-1
CASSLGVGGETQYF
>TRBV7-9
CASRADRPGELFF
>TRBV10-3
CAINPSGGASNTGELFF
>TRBV11-2
CASSPGVFNEKLFF
>TRBV5-1
CASSNTTGGEKLFF
>TRBV6-6
CASNGRERTGELFF
>TRBV15
CATVGRDRGQETQYF
>TRBV7-9
CASSPQGDTEAFF
>TRBV7-7
CASSLGGPAMFYGYTF
>TRBV7-2
CASSLVGGADYEQYF
>TRBV18
CASSLTGNSGLNTEAFF
>TRBV5-1
CASSVSGSSYEQYF
>TRBV4-1
CASSQGQNLRGYTF
>TRBV5-4
CASSRTPTSTDTQYF
>TRBV5-5
CASSPGQGAWTEAFF
>TRBV5-1
CASTPGTSGSGGETQYF
>TRBV30
CAWSVGGTGNYGYTF
>TRBV9
CASSVDMGGPRGELFF
>TRBV11-3
CASSPRAGVTTGELFF
>TRBV5-4
CASTTAGQVETQYF
>TRBV21-1
CASSKGPYLTGAYNEQFF
>TRBV7-9
CASSSQGRETQYF
>TRBV19
CASSPLGGISNQPQHF
>TRBV27
CASSTPPGTGGGDTQYF
>TRBV6-1
CASSERTGGTEAFF